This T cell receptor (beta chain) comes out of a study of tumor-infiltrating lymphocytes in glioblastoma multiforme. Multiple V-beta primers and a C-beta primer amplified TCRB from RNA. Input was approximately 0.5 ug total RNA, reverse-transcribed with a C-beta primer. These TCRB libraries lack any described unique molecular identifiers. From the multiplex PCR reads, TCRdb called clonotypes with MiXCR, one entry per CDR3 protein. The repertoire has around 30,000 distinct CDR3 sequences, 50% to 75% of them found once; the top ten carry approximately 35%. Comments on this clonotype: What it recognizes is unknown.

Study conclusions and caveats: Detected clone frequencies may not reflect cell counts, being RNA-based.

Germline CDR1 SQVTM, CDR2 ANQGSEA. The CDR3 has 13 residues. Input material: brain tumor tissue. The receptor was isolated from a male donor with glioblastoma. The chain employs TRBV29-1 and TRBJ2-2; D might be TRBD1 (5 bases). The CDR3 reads CGYVLGQGGELFF. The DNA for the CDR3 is TGCGGCTATGTTCTGGGGCAGGGCGGGGAGCTGTTTTTT.